This TCR beta chain stems from a study of T cell repertoires in ileal Crohn's disease. At the level of the study: Patients had a median 7.9-year disease duration, and approximately 35% were active smokers.

The CDR3 totals 17 residues. CDR1 and CDR2 (germline): SGDLS, YYNGEE. V shed 1 base and J shed 6 bases, with 23 bases lying between them. Remarks on this clone: Antigen unknown.

Assay used: immunoSEQ multiplex PCR; TCRdb lists only in-frame clones, some missing. The data show about 14,000 clones, 80% to 85% seen once. Study outcomes and limitations: Clonal expansions were more frequent in active smokers than non-smokers at surgery.

The chain combines TRBV9 with TRBJ2-7; D gene uncertain. Sequenced sample: ileal tissue. This TCR was sampled from an adult with Crohn's disease. The CDR3 loop reads CASSVISGRNPDCEQYF. The CDR3 DNA reads as TGTGCCAGCAGCGTAATTTCTGGGCGTAACCCTGATTGCGAGCAGTACTTC.